This T cell receptor (beta chain) was sequenced during a study of blood T cell repertoires in COVID-19. The overall study: Material from acute and convalescent COVID-19 was sourced from the United States, Italy and Spain. The analysed material was cDNA or gDNA that came from T cells, B-cell-depleted T cells, or PBMCs.

Adults between roughly 18 and 89 years of age took part from under 30 US areas. Original methodology: Amplification of reference gene primers provided the estimated nucleated cell counts. This table comes from immunoSEQ multiplex PCR, and its TCRdb copy is limited to in-frame clones, with some not included. V and J calls and clone size are copied from that table; D and trimming were computed from the DNA. The sample has around 250,000 clones; approximately 83% are singletons. In this sample, this clone turned up once. Sequenced input: PBMCs or T cells enriched from blood (not recorded which). This TCR was recovered from a woman in her forties or fifties who had recovered from COVID-19.

CDR3 sequence: CASSQGYSGGYEQYF. CDR3 nucleotides: TGTGCCAGCAGCCAAGGGTATAGCGGGGGGTACGAGCAGTACTTC. V gene TRBV3-1 (or the pseudogene TRBV3-2) combines with J gene TRBJ2-7; 10 bases agree with TRBD2. There are 15 residues in the CDR3. Germline V lookup: CDR1 LGHDT, CDR2 YNNKEL (reference sequence). Trimming cost V 1 base and J 4 bases; bases outside gene matches: 4.